This T cell receptor beta chain appears in the sequencing data of a study of T cell responses to AZD1222 COVID-19 vaccine (dated by TCRdb to 2020 to 2022). The study in broad terms: AZD1222 recipients with second doses at about 4 weeks or about 12 weeks were pooled, because spike-specific TCR depth and breadth did not differ between schedules. TCR sequencing was performed for 230 to 250 trial participants, of whom about 200 were given two doses of AZD1222 and about 25 were given two doses of MenACWY control vaccine. Trial participants were enrolled by age into subgroups of 18-55, 56-69 and 70-plus years, and about 150, 27 and 61 TCR-sequenced participants, respectively, were included in these subgroups.

Notes on this clone: The antigen it binds to is not known. No base quality information exists; no much larger clone differs at one position.

The CDR3 regions of human TCRbeta chains were subjected to immunosequencing. The paper's data handling went like this. Repertoire TCRs were matched against a reference library of SARS-CoV-2-specific TCRs generated with the MIRA antigen-specificity platform. Breadth was defined as the fraction of unique TCRs that were SARS-CoV-2-associated. Depth was defined as the fraction of total T cells that were SARS-CoV-2-associated. Using the MIRA data, each spike-specific TCR was assigned both to the spike region to which the TCR was reactive and to a CD4 or CD8 class. Log10-transformed breadth and depth values were compared by one-way ANOVA with Sidak's multiple comparisons tests. The source is immuneACCESS, and TCRdb retained only in-frame sequences with V and J called. Part of the clones is not carried over; for the studies checked, unresolved V genes explain less than half of this, and the remainder is unexplained. V and J calls and clone size come straight from that table; D and trimming were deduced from the DNA. The table for this sample lists 60,000 to 70,000 clones; around four fifths of them were counted only once. About 5.8% of the sample belongs to the ten largest clones.

Broader findings and caveats from the paper: Because no samples from the day 14 peak response were available, repertoires could be characterized only after the peak T cell response. A significant rise in spike-specific TCR breadth and depth was observed after two AZD1222 doses relative to day 0 and relative to MenACWY recipients. The 56-69-year group was small, and its depth increase did not reach significance, likely because of low power. Vaccine-associated CD4 TCRs spanned the whole spike protein, with dominant responses in regions 160-218 and 743-854. Participants were mostly white British, with more females than males. The authors suggested clonal diversity may have been underestimated. Conclusions about previously exposed vaccinees are limited because only six or seven AZD1222 recipients were SARS-CoV-2 seropositive at baseline. Nearly half of unique spike-specific TCRs reportedly recognized epitopes outside regions mutated in the B.1.351 and B.1.1.7 variants.

The sample's time point label, decoded: baseline before first vaccination. The vaccinee samples were drawn from two UK trials, COV001 and COV002, one of which was a single-blind randomized controlled phase 2/3 trial testing AZD1222 (ChAdOx1 nCoV-19) in healthy adults. Trial participant PBMC samples were collected at day 0 and day 28 after the second dose for TCRbeta chain sequencing. This receptor was obtained from an adult in good health. Sequenced here: peripheral blood, sampled on day 0 of AZD1222 vaccination.

The nucleotide sequence is TGTGCCAGCAGTGAGGGGCCCTACAATGAGCAGTTCTTC. This translates into CASSEGPYNEQFF. The rearrangement joined TRBV2 to TRBJ2-1; a tentative D match to TRBD1 spans 5 bases. V was cut back by 3 bases and J by 2 bases, leaving a gap of 5 bases between them. The germline V gene sets CDR1 to SNHLY and CDR2 to FYNNEI. Its CDR3 holds 13 amino acids, cysteine through phenylalanine. Of the read, only the CDR3 DNA is kept; its 39 bases are in frame from base 1.